These 26 T cell receptor beta chains came from one sample sequenced in a study of Ad26.COV2.S vaccination and SARS-CoV-2 variants. Only in-frame clones appear in the TCRdb table, and some are missing; sequencing was by immunoSEQ multiplex PCR. The data contain 300,000 to 400,000 clones, around 92% of them singletons. Sequenced material: peripheral blood, taken after recovery from COVID-19. These TCRs come from a human donor who had recovered from COVID-19.

The chain employs TRBV4-1 and TRBJ2-3, with 11 positions matching TRBD2. The CDR3 sequence is 18 residues long. V lost 1 base and J lost 3; bases outside the gene matches: 9. CDR1 MGHRA and CDR2 YSYEKL come from the germline V gene. The CDR3 here is CASSQAIAGGPPTDTQYF. The CDR3 DNA reads TGCGCCAGCAGCCAAGCTATAGCGGGGGGGCCCCCAACAGATACGCAGTATTTT.

CDR3 nucleotide sequence: TGTGCCAGCAGCTCCCTATCGGGACAGGGTGGCTATGGCTACACCTTC. It encodes CASSSLSGQGGYGYTF. The chain carries TRBV7-9 and TRBJ1-2; 9 bases line up with TRBD1. Germline V gives CDR1 SEHNR, CDR2 FQNEAQ (reference sequence). Germline trimming cut 4 bases from V and 4 bases from J; bases unmatched to any gene: 10. The CDR3 loop spans 16 amino acids.

This sequence joins TRBV7-9 and TRBJ2-7, with a weak D call TRBD2 (5 bases). CDR1 and CDR2 from the germline V gene are SEHNR and FQNEAQ (reference sequence). V shed 3 bases and J shed 0 bases, with 12 bases lying between them. CDR3 size: 15 residues. The CDR3 is CASSFTGTSSYEQYF. CDR3 DNA sequence: TGTGCCAGCAGCTTTACTGGCACTAGCTCCTACGAGCAGTACTTC.

CDR3 bases: TGCAGTGCTAGTGTCGGGGGGGCAGGACCCGAGCAGTACTTC. This encodes CSASVGGAGPEQYF. The chain employs TRBV20-1 and TRBJ2-7, with 8 nucleotides matching TRBD2. The CDR3 length is 14 residues. The junction had 10 bases not matched to a gene; V was cut back by 3 bases and J by 6 bases. CDR1 DFQATT and CDR2 SNEGSKA come from the germline V gene (reference sequence).

The V call is TRBV3-1 (or the pseudogene TRBV3-2), the J call TRBJ2-7; D is unresolved. This CDR3 is built from 12 residues. CDR1 and CDR2 from the germline V gene are LGHDT and YNNKEL (reference sequence). Trimming removed 0 bases at V and 3 bases at J, with 3 bases between. The CDR3 region is CASSQDFYEQYF. CDR3 sequence (DNA): TGTGCCAGCAGCCAAGATTTCTACGAGCAGTACTTC.

V is TRBV4-1 and J is TRBJ2-7; the D gene could be TRBD1 or TRBD2 (5 bases each). Germline V gene sequence: CDR1 MGHRA, CDR2 YSYEKL. The CDR3 loop spans 13 amino acids. V was shortened by 1 base and J by 2 bases, with 6 bases between the two germline ends. The CDR3 is CASSQGGPYEQYF. DNA for the CDR3: TGCGCCAGCAGCCAAGGGGGACCCTACGAGCAGTACTTC.

This rearrangement joins TRBV7-2 to TRBJ2-7; TRBD1 aligns across 8 bases. The CDR3 is 15 amino acids. The germline gives CDR1 SGHTA, CDR2 FQGNSA. With 5 bases clipped from V and 3 bases from J, the junction kept 9 bases outside the gene matches. The CDR3 bases are TGTGCCAGCAGCCCCCAGGACAGGGCAAGCTACGAGCAGTACTTC. Encoded protein: CASSPQDRASYEQYF.

The chain is built from TRBV6-1 and TRBJ2-2, with D perhaps matching TRBD2 (5 bases). Per the germline V gene, CDR1 is MNHNS and CDR2 is SASEGT. CDR3 length: 15 residues. The V end lost 2 bases, the J end lost 4 bases, and 11 bases lay between the germline ends. CDR3 bases: TGTGCCAGCAGTGAAATGAGGGCCCGCACCGGGGAGCTGTTTTTT. This codes for CASSEMRARTGELFF.

The V gene is TRBV6-5, the J gene TRBJ2-7; TRBD2 aligns across 9 bases. Germline V gene lookup returns CDR1 MNHEY and CDR2 SVGAGI. The length of the CDR3 is 13 residues. J was trimmed by 3 bases and V by 6 bases; bases with no gene match: 3. CDR3 residues: CASRGRGGYEQYF. CDR3 bases: TGTGCCAGCAGAGGGCGGGGGGGCTACGAGCAGTACTTC.

On this clone: A read error may produce the germline difference seen at one junction end. This chain connects TRBV12-3 or TRBV12-4 to TRBJ2-7; 8 bases match TRBD2. The CDR3 has 11 residues. The CDR3 loop reads CASSLGGGPAF. For the CDR3, the DNA is TGTGCCAGCAGTTTGGGCGGGGGGCCGGCCTTC.

This chain uses TRBV7-9 with TRBJ2-3; D might be TRBD2 (6 bases). The CDR3 spans 16 residues. V dropped 6 bases and J dropped 4 bases, with 20 bases sitting between them. Germline V gene sequence: CDR1 SEHNR, CDR2 FQNEAQ (reference sequence). The CDR3 DNA reads as TGTGCCAGCAGTCCTCCTAGCGCAATAGTTCCAGATACGCAGTATTTT. It translates to CASSPPSAIVPDTQYF.

Written as DNA, the CDR3 is TGCGCCAGCAGCTTAGGGACAGACGTCAATCAGCCCCAGCATTTT. Translation: CASSLGTDVNQPQHF. The genes are TRBV5-1 and TRBJ1-5; 7 nucleotides align to TRBD1. The CDR3 totals 15 residues. V shed 2 bases and J 3 bases; nucleotides not matched to a gene: 5. Per germline, CDR1 SGHRS and CDR2 YFSETQ.

This chain links TRBV5-8 with TRBJ1-1; no firm D call. The V gene lost 4 bases and the J gene lost 0 bases, with 7 bases spanning the gap. This CDR3 spans 13 amino acids. Per germline, CDR1 SGHTS and CDR2 YDEGEE. In DNA form, the CDR3 reads TGTGCCAGCAGCCGTATGATGAACACTGAAGCTTTCTTT. It is translated as CASSRMMNTEAFF.

The chain uses TRBV25-1 and TRBJ1-4; no clear D gene. Looked up from germline, CDR1 is MGHDK and CDR2 is SYGVNS. V dropped 3 bases and J dropped 6 bases, with 8 bases sitting between them. The CDR3 has 13 residues. The CDR3 loop is CASSERGDEKLFF. DNA of the CDR3: TGTGCCAGCAGTGAGCGCGGGGATGAAAAACTGTTTTTT.

This rearrangement joins TRBV15 to TRBJ2-7, with TRBD2 identical over 9 bases. With 0 bases clipped from V and 3 bases from J, the junction kept 3 bases outside the gene matches. Germline CDR1 and CDR2: LNHNV and YYDKDF (reference sequence). The CDR3 runs to 15 residues. The CDR3 bases are TGTGCCACCAGCAGAGATCCTAGCGGGGACTACGAGCAGTACTTC. Its translation is CATSRDPSGDYEQYF.

This rearrangement joins TRBV3-1 (or the pseudogene TRBV3-2) to TRBJ2-7; no clear D gene. This CDR3 has 13 residues. Trimming cost V 1 base and J 2 bases, with 6 bases left between them. CDR1 and CDR2 (germline): LGHDT, YNNKEL (reference sequence). CDR3: CASSQVYTYEQYF. CDR3 in DNA: TGTGCCAGCAGCCAAGTCTACACCTACGAGCAGTACTTC.

The rearrangement links TRBV10-3 to TRBJ1-1; perhaps TRBD1 as D (5 bases). CDR1 is ENHRY, CDR2 SYGVKD, per germline. The V gene lost 10 bases and the J gene lost 0 bases, with 12 bases spanning the gap. The length of the CDR3 is 13 residues. Written as DNA, the CDR3 is TGTGCCACGGGGGGACCAATGAACACTGAAGCTTTCTTT. Its translation is CATGGPMNTEAFF.

J is TRBJ1-1 and V is TRBV5-1; 10 nucleotides agree with TRBD1. V lost 4 bases and J lost 4; bases outside the gene matches: 7. Germline V CDR1 and CDR2: SGHRS, YFSETQ. This CDR3 spans 15 amino acids. The CDR3, as DNA: TGCGCCAGCAGCCTGGAGACAGGGGGCTTCACTGAAGCTTTCTTT. Its translation is CASSLETGGFTEAFF.

The chain joins TRBV5-1 to TRBJ2-3; D is unclear. The CDR3 extends over 13 amino acids. The germline V and J ends were trimmed by 4 bases and 7 bases, with 13 bases remaining between them. The germline CDR1 and CDR2 sequences are SGHRS and YFSETQ. CDR3 nucleotides: TGCGCCAGCAGCCCACCGTCTCATAATACGCAGTATTTT. Amino acids: CASSPPSHNTQYF.

J is TRBJ1-2 and V is TRBV5-1; D is perhaps TRBD1 (6 bases). The CDR3 runs 17 residues. With 0 bases removed from V and 6 bases from J, the gap between germline ends came to 21 bases. Germline V gene data show CDR1 as SGHRS and CDR2 as YFSETQ. CDR3 region: CASSLDPPLGGVDGYTF. As DNA, the CDR3 is TGCGCCAGCAGCTTGGACCCGCCGCTAGGGGGAGTGGATGGCTACACCTTC.

The sample holds one count of this clone. The chain links TRBV9 to TRBJ2-1; unclear D gene. The V end lost 4 bases, the J end lost 0 bases, and 11 bases lay between the germline ends. The CDR3 contains 15 residues. Germline assignment: CDR1 SGDLS and CDR2 YYNGEE. The CDR3 sequence is CASSSPPTSYNEQFF. CDR3 coding DNA: TGTGCCAGCAGCTCCCCCCCCACCTCCTACAATGAGCAGTTCTTC.

The chain recombines TRBV10-2 with TRBJ2-1; D unclear. Germline CDR1 and CDR2: WSHSY and SAAADI. There are 14 residues in the CDR3. Trimming removed 3 bases at V and 0 bases at J, with 6 bases between. CDR3 nucleotides: TGCGCCAGCAGTGAAGTTAGCTCCTACAATGAGCAGTTCTTC. The encoded protein is CASSEVSSYNEQFF.

The rearrangement uses TRBV10-3 and TRBJ1-1, with 9 bases matching TRBD1. Germline V gene data show CDR1 as ENHRY and CDR2 as SYGVKD. This CDR3 region has 14 residues. J lost 5 bases, V lost 7 bases, and 8 bases had no gene match. DNA for the CDR3: TGTGCCATCAAAATTACAGGGGGCCGAACTGAAGCTTTCTTT. It is translated as CAIKITGGRTEAFF.

The chain recombines TRBV18 with TRBJ1-2; 11 positions agree with TRBD1. Germline trimming cut 3 bases from V and 4 bases from J; bases unmatched to any gene: 7. Germline CDR1 and CDR2: KGHSH and LQKENI. This CDR3 has 16 residues. CDR3 residues: CASSPRGDRGIYGYTF. CDR3 coding DNA: TGTGCCAGCTCACCCCGCGGGGACAGGGGGATCTATGGCTACACCTTC. The full variable domain, its missing parts supplied by reference TRBV18 and TRBJ1-2, is NAGVMQNPRHLVRRRGQEARLRCSPMKGHSHVYWYRQLPEEGLKFMVYLQKENIIDESGMPKERFSAEFPKEGPSILRIQQVVRGDSAAYFCASSPRGDRGIYGYTFGSGTRLTVV.

The J gene is TRBJ1-1, the V gene TRBV7-9, with TRBD1 matching over 12 bases. The CDR3 covers 17 residues. Per germline, CDR1 SEHNR and CDR2 FQNEAQ (reference sequence). J gave up 5 bases and V 4 bases, and 11 bases lay outside the gene matches. CDR3: CASSSGTGGARKTEAFF. The CDR3 region has the DNA TGTGCCAGCAGCTCCGGGACAGGGGGCGCGAGGAAAACTGAAGCTTTCTTT.

This chain links TRBV19 with TRBJ2-1; 11 nucleotides agree with TRBD1. Germline V gene lookup returns CDR1 LNHDA and CDR2 SQIVND (reference sequence). This CDR3 contains 14 residues. V lost 10 bases, J lost 2 bases, and 4 bases stayed unmatched. This CDR3 is CATLDRGPYNEQFF. In DNA form, the CDR3 reads TGTGCCACCTTGGACAGGGGGCCCTACAATGAGCAGTTCTTC.